These 26 T cell receptor beta chains came from one sample sequenced in a study of blood T cell repertoires in COVID-19. The method was immunoSEQ multiplex PCR; TCRdb's version includes in-frame clones alone and lacks a portion of them. The sample yields about 260,000 clones, about four fifths seen once. The sequencing input was peripheral blood. These TCRs come from a woman between 45 and 65 years old who had recovered from COVID-19.

This clone was found once. J is TRBJ1-5 and V is TRBV5-5; D is undetermined. CDR3 length: 16 residues. V was clipped by 0 bases and J by 0 bases, with 10 bases between them. Germline loops: CDR1 SGHKS, CDR2 YYEKEE (reference sequence). CDR3 DNA: TGTGCCAGCAGCTTGGGTGGGCCAGCTAGCAATCAGCCCCAGCATTTT. It translates to CASSLGGPASNQPQHF.

The genes are TRBV4-2 and TRBJ1-6; the match to TRBD1 covers 8 bases. The germline gives CDR1 LGHNA, CDR2 YNFKEQ. The trim removed 2 bases at V and 8 bases at J, leaving 8 bases unmatched. The CDR3 length is 16 residues. The CDR3 sequence is CASSQQQGERDSPLHF. CDR3 nucleotide sequence: TGTGCCAGCAGCCAACAACAGGGGGAAAGAGATTCACCCCTCCACTTT.

The chain carries TRBV2 and TRBJ1-2; D unresolved. Deletions cut 1 base from V and 0 bases from J, with 9 bases between. The CDR3 sequence is 15 residues long. Germline values: CDR1 SNHLY, CDR2 FYNNEI. The CDR3 loop is CASSEGPGTNYGYTF. In DNA form, the CDR3 reads TGTGCCAGCAGTGAAGGGCCAGGAACTAACTATGGCTACACCTTC.

The chain couples TRBV30 to TRBJ2-2, with 10 bases that match TRBD2. This CDR3 region has 15 residues. The J segment lost 7 bases and the V segment lost 5 bases, leaving 10 bases of the junction unmatched. The V gene's germline CDR1 is GTSNPN and CDR2 SVGIG (reference sequence). The DNA of the CDR3 is TGTGCCTGGGGAGCCGGGACTAGCGATGTCGGGGAGCTGTTTTTT. Amino acid sequence: CAWGAGTSDVGELFF.

The chain links TRBV5-4 to TRBJ1-4; 8 nucleotides line up with TRBD1. The CDR3 covers 14 residues. In germline, CDR1 is SGHNT, CDR2 YYREEE (reference sequence). The junction had 2 bases not matched to a gene; V was cut back by 4 bases and J by 3 bases. The chain's CDR3 is CASSTQGANEKLFF. The CDR3 DNA follows: TGTGCCAGCAGCACACAGGGGGCTAATGAAAAACTGTTTTTT. Full variable domain (remainder filled in from reference TRBV5-4 and TRBJ1-4): ETGVTQSPTHLIKTRGQQVTLRCSSQSGHNTVSWYQQALGQGPQFIFQYYREEENGRGNFPPRFSGLQFPNYSSELNVNALELDDSALYLCASSTQGANEKLFFGSGTQLSVL.

This chain uses TRBV30 with TRBJ1-1, with 7 positions matching TRBD1. Germline V lookup: CDR1 GTSNPN, CDR2 SVGIG (reference sequence). The CDR3 spans 11 residues. With V trimmed by 5 bases and J by 12 bases, 9 bases remained unmatched. The CDR3: CAWVFVTGPFF. The CDR3 nucleotides read TGTGCCTGGGTATTTGTGACAGGGCCTTTCTTT.

J is TRBJ2-1 and V is TRBV5-1; weak D call: TRBD1 (6 bases). CDR1 and CDR2 (germline): SGHRS, YFSETQ. V lost 4 bases and J 0 bases, leaving 11 bases between the germline ends. This CDR3 comprises 15 residues. CDR3 sequence (DNA): TGCGCCAGCAGCACGGAGACAGGCTCCTACAATGAGCAGTTCTTC. Its translation: CASSTETGSYNEQFF.

V and J are TRBV7-7 and TRBJ2-3; 13 bases fit TRBD2. Losses at the gene ends were 5 bases for V and 4 bases for J; bases not matched to a gene: 3. In germline, CDR1 is SSHAT, CDR2 FNYEAQ (reference sequence). The CDR3 contains 15 residues. The CDR3 nucleotides are TGTGCCAGCAGCGTCGGACTAGCGGGGGCAGATACGCAGTATTTT. Protein: CASSVGLAGADTQYF.

This sequence joins TRBV10-1 and TRBJ2-7; weak D call: TRBD1 (6 bases). CDR1 and CDR2 from the germline V gene are WNHNN and SYGVQD (reference sequence). The CDR3 loop spans 13 amino acids. V lost 4 bases to trimming and J lost 1 base, with 8 bases between them. The CDR3 reads CASSGTVSYEQYF. CDR3 sequence (DNA): TGCGCCAGCAGTGGGACAGTTTCCTACGAGCAGTACTTC.

The rearrangement links TRBV6-5 to TRBJ1-6; 9 bases match TRBD1. The CDR3 spans 15 residues. CDR1 is MNHEY, CDR2 SVGAGI, per germline. The V and J ends lost 4 bases and 9 bases, in that order; junction bases with no gene match: 7. CDR3 DNA: TGTGCCAGCAGTTTTGGGGACAGGGATGGTTCACCCCTCCACTTT. Encoded protein: CASSFGDRDGSPLHF.

V gene TRBV6-5 combines with J gene TRBJ1-3; D is ambiguous. The CDR3 extends over 12 amino acids. Between the trimmed V and J ends, which lost 7 bases and 2 bases, there was a span of 6 bases. CDR1 is MNHEY and CDR2 is SVGAGI in the germline V gene. CDR3 coding DNA: TGTGCCAGCACCTCCCCTGGAAACACCATATATTTT. This translates into CASTSPGNTIYF.

This clone was counted once. The chain links TRBV7-2 to TRBJ1-5, with TRBD1 identical over 9 bases. This CDR3 contains 19 residues. Germline CDR1 SGHTA, CDR2 FQGNSA. V shed 5 bases, J shed 3 bases, and the junction held 17 bases outside the gene matches. The CDR3, as DNA: TGTGCCAGCAGCCCTTTCGAAGGGACAGGGTATCGGTCCAATCAGCCCCAGCATTTT. Protein: CASSPFEGTGYRSNQPQHF.

J is TRBJ2-3 and V is TRBV9; 10 bases agree with TRBD2. V was pared by 0 bases and J by 3 bases, with 4 bases of the junction left unmatched. This CDR3 region has 16 residues. Germline V gene data show CDR1 as SGDLS and CDR2 as YYNGEE. The CDR3 is CASSVEGTSVTDTQYF. The CDR3 DNA is TGTGCCAGCAGCGTAGAGGGGACTAGCGTTACAGATACGCAGTATTTT.

This chain joins TRBV6-4 and TRBJ2-7; D unclear. Between the trimmed V and J ends, which lost 6 bases and 3 bases, there was a span of 12 bases. The germline gives CDR1 MRHNA, CDR2 SNTAGT. This CDR3 has 13 residues. DNA of the CDR3: TGTGCCAGCAGCCCCTCGGTTGGCTACGAGCAGTACTTC. It encodes CASSPSVGYEQYF.

The chain couples TRBV5-4 to TRBJ2-5; TRBD1 matches at 7 bases. Germline V gene sequence: CDR1 SGHNT, CDR2 YYREEE (reference sequence). The CDR3 is made up of 13 amino acids. The V segment lost 3 bases and the J segment 4 bases; nucleotides outside the gene matches: 3. The CDR3 sequence is CASSWGQSETQYF. CDR3 nucleotide sequence: TGTGCCAGCAGCTGGGGACAGTCAGAGACCCAGTACTTC.

The chain joins TRBV7-9 to TRBJ2-1, with 11 bases matching TRBD1. Germline trimming cut 5 bases from V and 8 bases from J; bases unmatched to any gene: 11. CDR1 SEHNR and CDR2 FQNEAQ come from the germline V gene (reference sequence). This CDR3 region has 16 residues. In nucleotides, the CDR3 is TGTGCCAGCAGCCAAACCGGGACAGGGGGTATTGATGAGCAGTTCTTC. It is translated as CASSQTGTGGIDEQFF.

V gene TRBV18 combines with J gene TRBJ2-5; tentatively, D is TRBD1 (6 bases). The CDR3 consists of 15 residues. The germline gives CDR1 KGHSH, CDR2 LQKENI. Trimming stripped 3 bases from V and 3 bases from J, with 14 bases between. This CDR3 reads CASSPGTQTKETQYF. CDR3 coding DNA: TGTGCCAGCTCACCTGGGACACAAACTAAAGAGACCCAGTACTTC.

V is TRBV18 and J is TRBJ2-1; 7 bases are a match to TRBD2. Trimming at V came to 6 bases and at J to 3 bases, leaving 11 bases not matched to a gene. This CDR3 region has 16 residues. The germline V gene encodes CDR1 KGHSH and CDR2 LQKENI. The CDR3 coding sequence is TGTGCCAGCTCCCCTTTTAGGGAGGGAGGCTACAATGAGCAGTTCTTC. As protein: CASSPFREGGYNEQFF. The full variable domain, in which reference TRBV18 and TRBJ2-1 provide the parts outside the CDR3, is NAGVMQNPRHLVRRRGQEARLRCSPMKGHSHVYWYRQLPEEGLKFMVYLQKENIIDESGMPKERFSAEFPKEGPSILRIQQVVRGDSAAYFCASSPFREGGYNEQFFGPGTRLTVL.

The V and J genes are TRBV6-2 or TRBV6-3 and TRBJ2-7; 12 nucleotides agree with TRBD2. With 5 bases clipped from V and 4 bases from J, the junction kept 6 bases outside the gene matches. This CDR3 is 15 amino acids long. Germline CDR1 reads MNHEY; CDR2 reads SVGEGT. The CDR3 reads CASSPTSGSGYEQYF. In DNA form, the CDR3 reads TGTGCCAGCAGTCCGACTAGCGGGAGCGGATACGAGCAGTACTTC.

The V gene is TRBV5-1, the J gene TRBJ1-2; 10 bases map to TRBD1. The V segment lost 4 bases and the J segment 4 bases; nucleotides outside the gene matches: 4. Per germline, CDR1 SGHRS and CDR2 YFSETQ. The CDR3 sequence is 14 residues long. The DNA of the CDR3 is TGCGCCAGCAGCCCAGGACAGGGGGGCTATGGCTACACCTTC. It yields the protein CASSPGQGGYGYTF.

The V gene is TRBV6-2 or TRBV6-3, the J gene TRBJ2-1, with 9 bases that match TRBD1. Per the germline V gene, CDR1 is MNHEY and CDR2 is SVGEGT. With 4 bases clipped from V and 7 bases from J, the junction kept 20 bases outside the gene matches. The CDR3 consists of 19 residues. CDR3 sequence (DNA): TGTGCCAGCAGTTCAAGGGGACAGGGTACCAATGTAATAGGAAATGAGCAGTTCTTC. Its translation is CASSSRGQGTNVIGNEQFF.

This clone was observed a single time. This chain connects TRBV4-1 to TRBJ1-6; D gene ambiguous. The CDR3 extends over 14 amino acids. V was clipped by 4 bases and J by 10 bases, with 14 bases between them. Per the germline V gene, CDR1 is MGHRA and CDR2 is YSYEKL. Written as DNA, the CDR3 is TGCGCCAGCAGCCTCCGACGGGAAGGGTCACCCCTCCACTTT. It encodes CASSLRREGSPLHF.

The chain carries TRBV11-2 and TRBJ1-2; D is uncertain. Germline V CDR1 and CDR2: SGHAT, FQNNGV. The length of the CDR3 is 12 residues. V shed 11 bases and J shed 3 bases, with 13 bases lying between them. CDR3 sequence: CASTGNDYGYTF. The CDR3, as DNA: TGTGCCTCTACGGGAAACGACTATGGCTACACCTTC.

The chain couples TRBV24-1 to TRBJ1-4, with TRBD1 identical over 7 bases. The CDR3 runs to 15 residues. V shed 6 bases and J 5 bases; nucleotides not matched to a gene: 8. The germline CDR1 and CDR2 sequences are KGHDR and SFDVKD. The CDR3 bases are TGTGCCACCAGTACGAAGGGGGCTGGAAATGAAAAACTGTTTTTT. It yields the protein CATSTKGAGNEKLFF.

The J gene is TRBJ2-1, the V gene TRBV27; no reliable D call. The CDR3 length is 14 residues. The V and J ends lost 2 bases and 5 bases respectively, with 10 bases between them. Germline lookup yields CDR1 MNHEY and CDR2 SMNVEV (reference sequence). As DNA, the CDR3 is TGTGCCAGCAGTTTAATTAGAACCGACAATGAGCAGTTCTTC. Protein: CASSLIRTDNEQFF.

This clone was observed a handful of times. The chain combines TRBV27 with TRBJ1-4; possibly TRBD1 for D (6 bases). CDR1 MNHEY and CDR2 SMNVEV come from the germline V gene (reference sequence). V was trimmed by 6 bases and J by 8 bases, leaving 13 bases between them. The CDR3 loop spans 13 amino acids. CDR3 DNA sequence: TGTGCCAGCAGCTTTAGGGGGTTCGAAAAACTGTTTTTT. Its translation is CASSFRGFEKLFF.